One and the same sample provided the 21 T cell receptor beta chains below, sequenced in a study of blood T cells in healthy people across ages. The use of a sample-barcoded 5' primer and a J-beta primer mix characterized a second PCR of 7 to 11 cycles. Each CDR3 protein gets one entry after TCRdb re-called the 5' RACE reads with MiXCR. This sample has about 1.5 million distinct CDR3 sequences, with around 40% found just once. The sample consisted of blood. The receptors derive from a young woman in good health.

Details on this clonotype: The junction departs from germline at one end; a sequencing error may be responsible. This chain connects TRBV10-3 to TRBJ1-6; tentative D call: TRBD1 (5 bases). The CDR3 totals 14 residues. Per the germline V gene, CDR1 is ENHRY and CDR2 is SYGVKD. CDR3 region: CAVRDDSYNSPLHF. CDR3 DNA: TGTGCCGTCAGGGACGACTCCTATAATTCACCCCTCCACTTT.

The rearrangement links TRBV2 to TRBJ2-1, with a tentative D call TRBD2 (5 bases). V was shortened by 6 bases and J by 10 bases, with 10 bases between the two germline ends. Germline CDR1 SNHLY, CDR2 FYNNEI. The CDR3 totals 11 residues. The CDR3 sequence: CASRREQEQFF. As DNA, the CDR3 is TGTGCCAGCAGGAGGGAACAGGAGCAGTTCTTC.

The genes are TRBV6-6 and TRBJ2-2; either TRBD1 or TRBD2 may supply D (5 bases each). The CDR3 runs 15 residues. CDR1 MNHNY and CDR2 SVGAGI come from the germline V gene (reference sequence). V dropped 6 bases and J dropped 2 bases, with 13 bases sitting between them. CDR3 nucleotides: TGTGCCAGCAGCCCACTGGGGGTTAACACCGGGGAGCTGTTTTTT. Protein: CASSPLGVNTGELFF.

This chain uses TRBV29-1 with TRBJ2-7, with D possibly called TRBD1 or TRBD2 (5 bases each). V dropped 0 bases and J dropped 3 bases, with 9 bases sitting between them. The CDR3 is 13 amino acids. Germline values: CDR1 SQVTM, CDR2 ANQGSEA. The CDR3 DNA reads TGCAGCGTTGAAGATAAGGGGAGCTACGAGCAGTACTTC. Its translation: CSVEDKGSYEQYF.

The chain combines TRBV24-1 with TRBJ1-1; 10 bases match TRBD1. The CDR3 is 17 amino acids. J was trimmed by 3 bases and V by 9 bases; bases with no gene match: 15. Looked up from germline, CDR1 is KGHDR and CDR2 is SFDVKD. CDR3 bases: TGTGCCACCGAAGGGACAGGGGCCCTGGGGGTCGACACTGAAGCTTTCTTT. This sequence encodes CATEGTGALGVDTEAFF.

This clonotype was counted only a few times. The chain employs TRBV20-1 and TRBJ2-1; D might be TRBD1 (6 bases). Trimming shortened V by 6 bases and J by 6 bases, and 24 bases separated the two germline ends. The CDR3 is made up of 16 amino acids. CDR1 and CDR2 from the germline V gene are DFQATT and SNEGSKA (reference sequence). The CDR3 nucleotides are TGCAGTGCCCCTAACATCCCAGGGGCGGTGGGCAATGAGCAGTTCTTC. Its translation: CSAPNIPGAVGNEQFF.

This chain links TRBV10-3 with TRBJ1-1, with 8 bases matching TRBD1. This CDR3 spans 14 amino acids. CDR1 is ENHRY and CDR2 is SYGVKD in the germline V gene. The ends lost 2 bases at V and 3 bases at J; junction bases unmatched: 2. CDR3 sequence reads: CAISETGGDTEAFF. Written as DNA, the CDR3 is TGTGCCATCAGTGAGACAGGGGGGGACACTGAAGCTTTCTTT.

This clonotype was observed a few times. The chain employs TRBV18 and TRBJ2-5, with D perhaps matching TRBD1 (6 bases). V was trimmed by 5 bases and J by 5 bases, leaving 24 bases between them. The CDR3 has 17 amino acids. Per the germline V gene, CDR1 is KGHSH and CDR2 is LQKENI. The CDR3 loop reads CASSYEQDSVVWETQYF. CDR3 DNA: TGTGCCAGCTCATATGAACAGGACAGTGTTGTATGGGAGACCCAGTACTTC.

This clonotype was found a few times. The chain couples TRBV29-1 to TRBJ1-3, with D possibly being TRBD1 (5 bases). V dropped 4 bases and J dropped 2 bases, with 12 bases sitting between them. Per the germline V gene, CDR1 is SQVTM and CDR2 is ANQGSEA. The CDR3 sequence is 14 residues long. CDR3 sequence: CSVARAGTGNTIYF. In DNA, the CDR3 is TGCAGCGTTGCCAGGGCCGGAACTGGAAACACCATATATTTT.

The gene calls are TRBV7-9 and TRBJ1-4; no firm D call. CDR3 length: 16 amino acids. Trimming took off 3 bases at V and 0 bases at J, with 11 bases between the two ends. Germline lookup yields CDR1 SEHNR and CDR2 FQNEAQ (reference sequence). The CDR3 loop is CASSFEVSSTNEKLFF. In DNA, the CDR3 is TGTGCCAGCAGCTTTGAAGTGTCTTCAACTAATGAAAAACTGTTTTTT. Using reference TRBV7-9 and TRBJ1-4 for the parts outside the CDR3, the full variable domain is DTGVSQNPRHKITKRGQNVTFRCDPISEHNRLYWYRQTLGQGPEFLTYFQNEAQLEKSRLLSDRFSAERPKGSFSTLEIQRTEQGDSAMYLCASSFEVSSTNEKLFFGSGTQLSVL.

The chain has TRBV12-3 or TRBV12-4 and TRBJ1-2, with D tentatively TRBD1 (5 bases). Trimming took off 1 base at V and 4 bases at J, with 10 bases between the two ends. The CDR3 loop spans 14 amino acids. This CDR3 is CASSLGQTLYGYTF. The CDR3 nucleotides are TGTGCCAGCAGTTTAGGACAGACACTCTATGGCTACACCTTC.

The chain couples TRBV12-3 or TRBV12-4 to TRBJ2-5; D remains unclear. V was clipped by 7 bases and J by 2 bases, with 11 bases between them. This CDR3 has 13 amino acids. The CDR3 bases are TGTGCCAGCACCCTAACTCTTCAAGAGACCCAGTACTTC. This translates into CASTLTLQETQYF.

The rearrangement uses TRBV20-1 and TRBJ2-1; tentatively, D is TRBD1 (6 bases). V lost 8 bases, J lost 2 bases, and 10 bases lay in between. Per the germline V gene, CDR1 is DFQATT and CDR2 is SNEGSKA (reference sequence). The CDR3 is 12 residues long. Here the CDR3 reads CSLRTAYNEQFF. The CDR3 DNA reads TGCAGTCTGAGGACAGCCTACAATGAGCAGTTCTTC.

A remark on this clonotype: A much more abundant neighbour one base away suggests this may be a read error. This rearrangement joins TRBV9 to TRBJ2-1; D possibly corresponds to TRBD1 (6 bases). Trimming pared 3 bases from V and 0 bases from J, leaving 10 bases between. This CDR3 has 15 residues. Germline CDR1 is SGDLS and CDR2 is YYNGEE. The CDR3 nucleotides are TGTGCCAGCAGCGGATCAGGGGACTCCTACAATGAGCAGTTCTTC. Its protein is CASSGSGDSYNEQFF.

This clonotype was observed a handful of times. The genes are TRBV27 and TRBJ1-6; D gene unclear. The CDR3 spans 14 residues. The ends were cut back, 6 bases at V and 5 bases at J, with 11 bases in the middle. Germline V gives CDR1 MNHEY, CDR2 SMNVEV (reference sequence). The CDR3 protein is CASSRPGNNSPLHF. CDR3 nucleotides: TGTGCCAGCAGCAGACCCGGGAATAATTCACCCCTCCACTTT.

In its sample, this clonotype was seen once. The V call is TRBV9, the J call TRBJ1-6; D perhaps matches TRBD1 (6 bases). This CDR3 is built from 15 residues. V lost 2 bases, J lost 4 bases, and 10 bases lay in between. Germline V gene sequence: CDR1 SGDLS, CDR2 YYNGEE. The DNA of the CDR3 is TGTGCCAGCAGCGTGGGGACAATGTATAATTCACCCCTCCACTTT. Translated, it gives CASSVGTMYNSPLHF.

The chain is built from TRBV7-8 and TRBJ2-1; D possibly corresponds to TRBD1 (5 bases). Germline V gene lookup returns CDR1 SGHVS and CDR2 FQNEAQ. CDR3 length equals 14 residues. V was clipped by 1 base and J by 10 bases, with 14 bases between them. The DNA for the CDR3 is TGTGCCAGCAGCTTAGGACAGTTTCCCCAAGAGCAGTTCTTC. Residues: CASSLGQFPQEQFF.

The V and J genes are TRBV14 and TRBJ2-5, with 8 positions matching TRBD2. Losses at the gene ends were 0 bases for V and 11 bases for J; bases not matched to a gene: 11. This CDR3 is built from 15 residues. Germline CDR1 SGHDN, CDR2 FVKESK. This CDR3 reads CASSQDGGGLDEQYF. The CDR3, as DNA: TGTGCCAGCAGCCAAGACGGCGGGGGGCTGGATGAGCAGTACTTC.

This chain joins TRBV6-6 and TRBJ2-2; 9 nucleotides align to TRBD1. The junction had 5 bases not matched to a gene; V was cut back by 6 bases and J by 3 bases. This CDR3 spans 15 amino acids. CDR1 and CDR2 (germline): MNHNY, SVGAGI (reference sequence). The CDR3 nucleotides are TGTGCCAGCAGCTGGACAGGGGAGGACACCGGGGAGCTGTTTTTT. Protein product: CASSWTGEDTGELFF.

V gene TRBV28 combines with J gene TRBJ2-4; D call uncertain. This CDR3 contains 13 residues. The germline gives CDR1 MDHEN, CDR2 SYDVKM. The ends were cut back, 6 bases at V and 13 bases at J, with 19 bases in the middle. The CDR3 coding sequence is TGTGCCAGCAGCCATCTTCTCCACAATGAGCAGTACTTC. It is translated as CASSHLLHNEQYF.

This clonotype was seen a few times. The CDR3 sequence is CASSYIEVPRQFF. CDR3 bases: TGTGCCAGCAGTTATATTGAGGTCCCTCGGCAGTTCTTC. This chain connects TRBV6-2 or TRBV6-3 to TRBJ2-1; unclear D gene. Looked up from germline, CDR1 is MNHEY and CDR2 is SVGEGT. The CDR3 runs to 13 residues. V dropped 3 bases and J dropped 12 bases, with 15 bases sitting between them.